The clone carrying this T cell receptor beta chain was seen ten or more times. What it recognizes is unknown. TCRdb passed the RT-PCR reads through MiXCR, listing each CDR3 protein once. The sample holds 400,000 to 650,000 distinct CDR3 sequences; approximately 6.9% are singletons and the top ten take 10% to 15%. This CDR3 contains 14 residues. The germline V gene encodes CDR1 SEHNR and CDR2 FQNEAQ (reference sequence). V lost 7 bases and J lost 9; bases outside the gene matches: 9. This sample is drawn from a study of response to subunit inactivated influenza vaccine. The study, taken as a whole, reports: Each seasonal influenza vaccination, the authors suggested, recruits few new T cells.

This clonotype originated in a man aged 50 to 75 who received an inactivated influenza vaccine. V is TRBV7-9 and J is TRBJ2-1; TRBD1 matches at 10 bases. Sequenced material: PBMCs from blood, taken around 25 months after vaccination. For the CDR3, the DNA is TGTGCCAGCACCTCAACCCGGGACAGGGGTGAGCAGTTCTTC. Amino acids: CASTSTRDRGEQFF. The full variable domain, its missing parts supplied by reference TRBV7-9 and TRBJ2-1, is DTGVSQNPRHKITKRGQNVTFRCDPISEHNRLYWYRQTLGQGPEFLTYFQNEAQLEKSRLLSDRFSAERPKGSFSTLEIQRTEQGDSAMYLCASTSTRDRGEQFFGPGTRLTVL.